This TCR beta chain was sequenced in a study of T-cell reconstitution after alpha-beta-depleted transplantation in children. Study-wide points: By one year post-transplant, T-cell counts and diversity largely arose from T cells that were newly produced. The study reportedly traced alpha-beta T cells about two months after transplant to several hundred expanded graft clones. Surviving recipient cells, namely T cells and thymic progenitors, were the source of high day-60 TCRbeta diversity in some patients.

Unique molecular identifiers were incorporated when the TCRbeta library was constructed. Each CDR3 protein is one row after TCRdb ran MiXCR on the PCR reads. The sample has about 540,000 distinct CDR3 sequences, roughly 27% seen once. Comment on this clonotype: Its antigen is currently unknown.

Germline CDR1 SGHRS, CDR2 YFSETQ. This CDR3 spans 14 amino acids. The V end lost 0 bases, the J end lost 3 bases, and 10 bases lay between the germline ends. The V and J genes are TRBV5-1 and TRBJ2-7, with no clear D. The sequence was collected from a boy younger than two with Wiskott-Aldrich syndrome, due to receive a stem cell transplant. The sequenced sample was PBMCs, obtained before TCRalphabeta/CD19-depleted stem cell transplant. This CDR3 reads CASSLAIAGYEQYF. CDR3 DNA sequence: TGCGCCAGCAGCTTGGCCATAGCCGGCTACGAGCAGTACTTC.